This passage covers 10 T cell receptor beta chains from one sample sequenced in a study of siplizumab effects on memory and regulatory T cells. Method: immunoSEQ multiplex PCR; TCRdb's copy keeps in-frame clones and lacks some. The sample lists over 95,000 clones, 85% to 95% occurring once. Sample: non-Treg CD4+ T cells sorted from blood. The receptors originated from a human donor in good health.

The rearrangement links TRBV21-1 to TRBJ2-3; the table's TRBD2 call for D was not verified on the DNA. TRBV21-1 is termed a pseudogene. The CDR3 sequence is 23 residues long. The CDR3 loop reads CASSKGGPLSLAGGLSFTDTQYF. The CDR3 DNA follows: TGTGCCAGCAGCAAAGGAGGACCCCTGAGCCTAGCGGGGGGGTTGTCCTTCACAGATACGCAGTATTTT.

The V call is TRBV27, the J call TRBJ2-7; 9 bases are shared with TRBD1. CDR1 and CDR2 (germline): MNHEY, SMNVEV (reference sequence). The CDR3 runs to 13 residues. V gave up 9 bases and J gave up 4 bases; unmatched junction bases: 7. DNA for the CDR3: TGTGCCAGTTCCCGGGGACAGGGTTACGAGCAGTACTTC. It specifies CASSRGQGYEQYF.

The chain is built from TRBV6-5 and TRBJ2-1; D gene uncertain. Germline V gene data show CDR1 as MNHEY and CDR2 as SVGAGI. The CDR3 totals 12 residues. Trimming took off 0 bases at V and 9 bases at J, with 6 bases between the two ends. The CDR3 loop is CASSYSIGEQFF. The CDR3 DNA is TGTGCCAGCAGTTACTCGATAGGTGAGCAGTTCTTC.

There are a few counts of this clone. This rearrangement joins TRBV7-9 to TRBJ1-1, with D hard to call. Looked up from germline, CDR1 is SEHNR and CDR2 is FQNEAQ (reference sequence). The ends were cut back, 5 bases at V and 2 bases at J, with 18 bases in the middle. The CDR3 runs to 16 residues. The CDR3 DNA sequence: TGTGCCAGCAGCCCTCAATTTGGACTTGTCAACACTGAAGCTTTCTTT. Translated: CASSPQFGLVNTEAFF. Based on the CDR3 plus reference TRBV7-9 and TRBJ1-1, the full variable domain is DTGVSQNPRHKITKRGQNVTFRCDPISEHNRLYWYRQTLGQGPEFLTYFQNEAQLEKSRLLSDRFSAERPKGSFSTLEIQRTEQGDSAMYLCASSPQFGLVNTEAFFGQGTRLTVV.

This clone was picked up one time. V is TRBV28 and J is TRBJ1-6; 8 bases align to TRBD1. Germline lookup yields CDR1 MDHEN and CDR2 SYDVKM. The V segment lost 5 bases and the J segment 9 bases; nucleotides outside the gene matches: 6. The CDR3 has 14 amino acids. CDR3 coding DNA: TGTGCCAGCAGTCCCGGACAGGGCGGTTCACCCCTCCACTTT. Residues: CASSPGQGGSPLHF. Together with reference TRBV28 and TRBJ1-6, the CDR3 gives the full variable domain: DVKVTQSSRYLVKRTGEKVFLECVQDMDHENMFWYRQDPGLGLRLIYFSYDVKMKEKGDIPEGYSVSREKKERFSLILESASTNQTSMYLCASSPGQGGSPLHFGNGTRLTVT.

The chain uses TRBV18 and TRBJ2-4, with D uncertain. CDR3 length: 15 amino acids. Per the germline V gene, CDR1 is KGHSH and CDR2 is LQKENI. Trimming removed 1 base at V and 0 bases at J, with 7 bases between. The CDR3 bases are TGTGCCAGCTCACCACAAAGCATAGCCAAAAACATTCAGTACTTC. Its translation: CASSPQSIAKNIQYF.

CDR3 coding DNA: TGTGCCAGCACCTCCCCGACAGGGCATCAGCCCCAGCATTTT. Translating it yields CASTSPTGHQPQHF. The V gene is TRBV6-1, the J gene TRBJ1-5, with TRBD1 matching over 7 bases. From germline, CDR1 is MNHNS and CDR2 SASEGT. V was clipped by 7 bases and J by 5 bases; unmatched bases: 8. The CDR3 is 14 amino acids.

CDR3 residues: CASSEAWNTEAFF. The DNA for the CDR3 is TGTGCCAGCAGTGAGGCATGGAACACTGAAGCTTTCTTT. This chain joins TRBV6-1 and TRBJ1-1; D remains ambiguous. The CDR3 runs to 13 residues. V lost 3 bases and J 1 base, leaving 6 bases between the germline ends. Germline values: CDR1 MNHNS, CDR2 SASEGT.

This chain uses TRBV5-1 with TRBJ1-6; 7 bases are a match to TRBD1. Trimming took 2 bases from V and 5 from J; bases not matched to a gene: 4. This CDR3 region has 15 residues. CDR1 SGHRS and CDR2 YFSETQ come from the germline V gene. CDR3 protein: CASSLSRGNNSPLHF. The CDR3 DNA follows: TGCGCCAGCAGCTTATCCAGGGGGAATAATTCACCCCTCCACTTT.

The V call is TRBV10-1, the J call TRBJ2-2; a possible D gene is TRBD2 (5 bases). The germline CDR1 and CDR2 sequences are WNHNN and SYGVQD (reference sequence). V was cut by 7 bases and J by 5 bases, with 11 bases left in between. This CDR3 contains 13 residues. CDR3 nucleotides: TGCGCCAGCACCCAACCGGGGACCGGGGAGCTGTTTTTT. It yields the protein CASTQPGTGELFF.